The 18 T cell receptor beta chains presented below share a single source sample, sequenced in a study of cytomegalovirus exposure and HLA in healthy donors (dated by TCRdb to about 2017). The library was generated by the immunoSEQ multiplex PCR assay. The multiplex PCR relied on a mix of 60 forward primers for TCR Vbeta segments and 13 reverse primers for TCR Jbeta segments. The clones in this table, taken by TCRdb from immuneACCESS, are in-frame only. Not every clone is retained; where verified, under half of the shortfall comes from an unresolved V gene, and the cause of the rest is unknown. Across this sample there are roughly 100,000 clones, with about 80% seen only once. Around 3% of the sample belongs to the ten largest clones. The sequenced sample consisted of PBMCs. Receptors were obtained from a male donor in good health and CMV-seropositive.

J is TRBJ1-5 and V is TRBV6-1; TRBD1 aligns across 9 bases. The junction had 5 bases not matched to a gene; V was cut back by 5 bases and J by 3 bases. This CDR3 comprises 15 residues. Looked up from germline, CDR1 is MNHNS and CDR2 is SASEGT. The CDR3 loop reads CASSKGQGNNQPQHF. CDR3 DNA: TGTGCCAGCAGTAAGGGACAGGGCAACAATCAGCCCCAGCATTTT.

The chain joins TRBV2 to TRBJ1-2; tentative D call: TRBD1 (6 bases). Germline V gene lookup returns CDR1 SNHLY and CDR2 FYNNEI. Trimming left V 4 bases short and J 1 base short, with 13 bases between. The CDR3 consists of 15 residues. Written as DNA, the CDR3 is TGTGCCAGCAGTGTGGACAGTGCCATTAACTATGGCTACACCTTC. This encodes CASSVDSAINYGYTF.

CDR3 sequence: CASSVGRTVNYGYTF. CDR3 in DNA: TGTGCCAGCAGCGTAGGGAGAACGGTTAACTATGGCTACACCTTC. This rearrangement joins TRBV9 to TRBJ1-2; D not certain. The V end was cut by 0 bases, the J end by 1 base, with 10 bases between. The CDR3 is 15 amino acids. CDR1 SGDLS and CDR2 YYNGEE come from the germline V gene.

The chain is built from TRBV2 and TRBJ1-6; no clear D gene. The germline V gene encodes CDR1 SNHLY and CDR2 FYNNEI. V dropped 8 bases and J dropped 9 bases, with 20 bases sitting between them. The CDR3 consists of 15 residues. The chain's CDR3 is CASSQIDPGGSPLHF. The DNA of the CDR3 is TGTGCCAGCTCCCAGATCGACCCAGGAGGTTCACCCCTCCACTTT.

This clone was detected only a few times. This sequence joins TRBV6-4 and TRBJ2-3; TRBD1 aligns across 9 bases. The CDR3 contains 14 residues. From germline, CDR1 is MRHNA and CDR2 SNTAGT. Unmatched junction bases numbered 2, after V lost 6 bases and J lost 1 base. This CDR3 is CASSRTGGTDTQYF. For the CDR3, the DNA is TGTGCCAGCAGCAGGACAGGGGGCACAGATACGCAGTATTTT.

The chain couples TRBV28 to TRBJ1-4, with D uncertain. Looked up from germline, CDR1 is MDHEN and CDR2 is SYDVKM. Trimming took off 2 bases at V and 8 bases at J, with 12 bases between the two ends. The CDR3 sequence is 14 residues long. DNA for the CDR3: TGTGCCAGCAGTTTACCCGGGGTGGACGAAAAACTGTTTTTT. Encoded protein: CASSLPGVDEKLFF.

CDR3 residues: CASSVVGGEPQETQYF. The CDR3, as DNA: TGTGCCAGCAGCGTAGTGGGGGGGGAGCCTCAAGAGACCCAGTACTTC. The rearrangement links TRBV9 to TRBJ2-5, with 7 bases that match TRBD2. The CDR3 spans 16 residues. V trimming: 0 bases; J trimming: 2 bases; junction bases outside the gene matches: 7. CDR1 is SGDLS and CDR2 is YYNGEE in the germline V gene.

V gene TRBV2 combines with J gene TRBJ1-5; 8 positions match TRBD1. The CDR3 covers 14 residues. After removal of 5 bases from V and 7 bases from J, the junction contained 7 bases not matched to a gene. In germline, CDR1 is SNHLY, CDR2 FYNNEI. CDR3 loop: CASSFQGAEQPQHF. The CDR3 coding sequence is TGTGCCAGCAGTTTCCAGGGGGCGGAACAGCCCCAGCATTTT.

This clone was picked up a small number of times. The rearrangement joins TRBV6-6 to TRBJ1-2; D is possibly TRBD1 (5 bases). The V end lost 6 bases, the J end lost 2 bases, and 10 bases lay between the germline ends. CDR3 length equals 13 residues. Germline V gene lookup returns CDR1 MNHNY and CDR2 SVGAGI (reference sequence). CDR3 residues: CASSPGQNYGYTF. The CDR3 bases are TGTGCCAGCAGCCCAGGGCAAAACTATGGCTACACCTTC.

This sequence joins TRBV19 and TRBJ1-5; 7 nucleotides line up with TRBD1. There are 15 residues in the CDR3. Germline CDR1 is LNHDA and CDR2 is SQIVND (reference sequence). V shed 3 bases and J 0 bases; nucleotides not matched to a gene: 2. CDR3 in DNA: TGTGCCAGTAGTATGGGACAGCCTAGCAATCAGCCCCAGCATTTT. Its translation is CASSMGQPSNQPQHF.

The CDR3 DNA reads TGTGCCAGCAGCTTGGCTAGCGGGGGGCGCAATGAGCAGTTCTTC. Its translation is CASSLASGGRNEQFF. V gene TRBV5-6 combines with J gene TRBJ2-1, with 11 bases identical to TRBD2. Trimming cost V 0 bases and J 6 bases; bases outside gene matches: 2. Germline V CDR1 and CDR2: SGHDT, YYEEEE. This CDR3 comprises 15 residues.

The CDR3 is CASSGLAGGQDQETQYF. The CDR3 nucleotides are TGTGCCAGCAGTGGGCTAGCGGGGGGGCAGGATCAAGAGACCCAGTACTTC. The chain couples TRBV6-1 to TRBJ2-5; TRBD2 aligns across 12 bases. This CDR3 has 17 residues. Germline V gene data show CDR1 as MNHNS and CDR2 as SASEGT. J gave up 2 bases and V 4 bases, and 8 bases lay outside the gene matches.

This clone was seen a few times. The chain carries TRBV4-1 and TRBJ1-1, with 7 bases that match TRBD1. The CDR3 consists of 15 residues. The J segment lost 0 bases and the V segment lost 5 bases, leaving 6 bases of the junction unmatched. In germline, CDR1 is MGHRA, CDR2 YSYEKL. The CDR3 DNA sequence: TGCGCCAGCAGCGTTACCCAGGGGGTGAACACTGAAGCTTTCTTT. It yields the protein CASSVTQGVNTEAFF.

The rearrangement links TRBV5-1 to TRBJ2-5; a possible D gene is TRBD2 (6 bases). Germline CDR1 reads SGHRS; CDR2 reads YFSETQ. Trimming removed 2 bases at V and 5 bases at J, with 13 bases between. This CDR3 region has 14 residues. The chain's CDR3 is CASSFSGTGETQYF. CDR3 nucleotides: TGCGCCAGCAGCTTTTCAGGGACTGGGGAGACCCAGTACTTC.

The chain links TRBV11-3 to TRBJ1-1; 9 nucleotides line up with TRBD1. J was trimmed by 0 bases and V by 4 bases; bases with no gene match: 3. Germline-derived CDR1 and CDR2 are SGHNT and YENEEA. The CDR3 covers 15 residues. The CDR3: CASSSGQGMNTEAFF. The DNA for the CDR3 is TGTGCCAGCAGCTCCGGACAGGGGATGAACACTGAAGCTTTCTTT.

The chain is built from TRBV4-2 and TRBJ1-3, with unresolved D. Trimming left V 3 bases short and J 2 bases short, with 17 bases between. Per germline, CDR1 LGHNA and CDR2 YNFKEQ. The CDR3 is 17 amino acids. CDR3 DNA: TGTGCCAGCAGCCATGAGGCTATTCCTTCAACTGGAAACACCATATATTTT. Its protein is CASSHEAIPSTGNTIYF.

The chain employs TRBV13 and TRBJ1-1; 11 nucleotides match TRBD1. CDR3 length: 16 amino acids. J gave up 4 bases and V 1 base, and 5 bases lay outside the gene matches. The germline gives CDR1 PRHDT, CDR2 FYEKMQ (reference sequence). The CDR3 nucleotides are TGTGCCAGCAGCTTAGAATCGGGGACAGGGGGCACTGAAGCTTTCTTT. Amino acids: CASSLESGTGGTEAFF.

This clone was detected only a few times. The CDR3 region is CASSQSAIKGSEAFF. The CDR3 nucleotides are TGCGCCAGCAGCCAATCCGCGATTAAGGGGTCTGAAGCTTTCTTT. This chain joins TRBV4-3 and TRBJ1-1, with TRBD1 as a possible D gene (5 bases). The CDR3 runs to 15 residues. Germline V gene lookup returns CDR1 LGHNA and CDR2 YSLEER. V was clipped by 2 bases and J by 6 bases, with 16 bases between them.